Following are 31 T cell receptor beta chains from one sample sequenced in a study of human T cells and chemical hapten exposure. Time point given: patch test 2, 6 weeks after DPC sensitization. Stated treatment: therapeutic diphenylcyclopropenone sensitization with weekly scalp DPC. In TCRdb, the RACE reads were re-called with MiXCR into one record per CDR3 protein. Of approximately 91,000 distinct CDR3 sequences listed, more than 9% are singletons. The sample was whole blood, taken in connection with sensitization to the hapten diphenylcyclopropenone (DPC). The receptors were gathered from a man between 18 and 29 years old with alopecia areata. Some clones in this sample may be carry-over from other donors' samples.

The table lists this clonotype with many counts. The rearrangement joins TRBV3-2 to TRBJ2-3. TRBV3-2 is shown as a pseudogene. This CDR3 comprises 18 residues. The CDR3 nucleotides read TGTGCCAGCAGCCAAGATACATTCGGCTGCAGATTCACAGATACGCAGTATTTT. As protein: CASSQDTFGCRFTDTQYF.

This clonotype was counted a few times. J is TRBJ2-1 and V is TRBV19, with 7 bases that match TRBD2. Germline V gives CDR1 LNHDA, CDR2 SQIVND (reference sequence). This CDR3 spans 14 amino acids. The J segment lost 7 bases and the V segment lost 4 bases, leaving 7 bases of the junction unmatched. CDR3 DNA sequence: TGTGCCAGTAGTACAACCGGGACTAAAAATGAGCAGTTCTTC. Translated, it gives CASSTTGTKNEQFF.

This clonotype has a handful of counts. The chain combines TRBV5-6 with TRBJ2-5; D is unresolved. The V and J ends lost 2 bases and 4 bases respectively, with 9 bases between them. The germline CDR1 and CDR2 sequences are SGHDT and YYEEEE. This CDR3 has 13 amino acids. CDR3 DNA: TGTGCCAGCAGCTTCTACCCTTCAGAGACCCAGTACTTC. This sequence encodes CASSFYPSETQYF.

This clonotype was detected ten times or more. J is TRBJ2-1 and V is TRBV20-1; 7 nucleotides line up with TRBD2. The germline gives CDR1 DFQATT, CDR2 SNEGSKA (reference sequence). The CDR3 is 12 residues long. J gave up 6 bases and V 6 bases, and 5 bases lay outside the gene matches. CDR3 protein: CSAAGPLNEQFF. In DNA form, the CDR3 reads TGCAGTGCAGCGGGACCACTCAATGAGCAGTTCTTC.

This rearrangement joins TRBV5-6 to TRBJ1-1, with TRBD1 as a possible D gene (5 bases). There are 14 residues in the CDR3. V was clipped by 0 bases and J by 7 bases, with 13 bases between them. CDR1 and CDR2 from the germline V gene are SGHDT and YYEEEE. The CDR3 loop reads CASSLADSLDEAFF. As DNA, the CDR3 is TGTGCCAGCAGCTTGGCCGACAGTCTGGATGAAGCTTTCTTT.

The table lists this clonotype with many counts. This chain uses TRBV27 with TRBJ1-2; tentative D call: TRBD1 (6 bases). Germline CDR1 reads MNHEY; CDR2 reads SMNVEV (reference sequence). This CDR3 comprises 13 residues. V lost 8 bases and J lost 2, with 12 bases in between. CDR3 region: CASRSRGNYGYTF. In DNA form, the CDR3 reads TGTGCCAGCCGGTCCAGGGGAAACTATGGCTACACCTTC.

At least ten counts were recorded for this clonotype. CDR3 coding DNA: TGTGCCAGTAGTTTCTGGGTGAAAAATTCACCCCTCCACTTT. This encodes CASSFWVKNSPLHF. This sequence joins TRBV19 and TRBJ1-6; D ambiguous. V lost 5 bases to trimming and J lost 7 bases, with 12 bases between them. The germline gives CDR1 LNHDA, CDR2 SQIVND (reference sequence). The CDR3 runs 14 residues.

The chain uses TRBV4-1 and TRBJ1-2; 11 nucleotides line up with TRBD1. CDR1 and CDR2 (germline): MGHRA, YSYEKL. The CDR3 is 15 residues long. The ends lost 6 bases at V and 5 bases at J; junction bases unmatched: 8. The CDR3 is CASRGVGQGAYGYTF. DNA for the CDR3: TGCGCCAGCAGGGGGGTAGGACAGGGGGCGTATGGCTACACCTTC.

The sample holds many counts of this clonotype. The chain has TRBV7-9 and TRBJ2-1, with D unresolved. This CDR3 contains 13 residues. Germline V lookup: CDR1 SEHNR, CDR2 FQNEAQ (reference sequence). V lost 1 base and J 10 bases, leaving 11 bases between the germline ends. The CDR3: CASSLVVANEQFF. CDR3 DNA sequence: TGTGCCAGCAGCTTAGTGGTAGCTAACGAGCAGTTCTTC.

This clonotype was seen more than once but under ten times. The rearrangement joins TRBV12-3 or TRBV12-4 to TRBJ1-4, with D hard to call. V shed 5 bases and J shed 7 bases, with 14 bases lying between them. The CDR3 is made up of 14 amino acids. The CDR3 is CASSDGSSGEKLFF. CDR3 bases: TGTGCCAGCAGTGACGGGTCATCGGGTGAAAAACTGTTTTTT.

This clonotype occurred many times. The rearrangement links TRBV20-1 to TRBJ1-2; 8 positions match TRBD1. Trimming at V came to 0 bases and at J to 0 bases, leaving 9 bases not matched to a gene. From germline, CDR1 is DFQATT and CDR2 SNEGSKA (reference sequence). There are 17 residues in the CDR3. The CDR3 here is CSARERDRRGTNYGYTF. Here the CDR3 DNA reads TGCAGTGCTAGAGAACGGGACAGGAGAGGAACTAACTATGGCTACACCTTC.

The CDR3 protein is CASSYPGRQETQYF. Written as DNA, the CDR3 is TGTGCCAGCAGCTATCCGGGACGCCAAGAGACCCAGTACTTC. The chain uses TRBV11-1 and TRBJ2-5, with D tentatively TRBD1 or TRBD2 (5 bases each). Germline V lookup: CDR1 SGHAT, CDR2 FQDESV (reference sequence). Trimming removed 4 bases at V and 1 base at J, with 10 bases between. This CDR3 has 14 amino acids.

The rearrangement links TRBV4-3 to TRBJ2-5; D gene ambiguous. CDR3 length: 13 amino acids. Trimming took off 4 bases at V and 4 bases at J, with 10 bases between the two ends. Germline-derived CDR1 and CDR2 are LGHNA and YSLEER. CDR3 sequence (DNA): TGCGCCAGCAGCCGAAATCCCCGAGAGACCCAGTACTTC. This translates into CASSRNPRETQYF.

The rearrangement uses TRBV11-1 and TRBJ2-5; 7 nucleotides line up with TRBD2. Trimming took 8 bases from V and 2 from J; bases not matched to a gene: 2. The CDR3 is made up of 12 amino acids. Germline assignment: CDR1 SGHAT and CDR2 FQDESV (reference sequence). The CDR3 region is CASGTIQETQYF. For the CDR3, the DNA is TGTGCCAGCGGGACTATTCAAGAGACCCAGTACTTC.

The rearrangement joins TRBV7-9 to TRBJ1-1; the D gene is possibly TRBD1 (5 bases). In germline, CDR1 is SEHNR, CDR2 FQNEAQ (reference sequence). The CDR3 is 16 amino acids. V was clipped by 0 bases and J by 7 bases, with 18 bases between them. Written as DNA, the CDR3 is TGTGCCAGCAGCTTAGCAACCGGGCTACCGGGGGATGAAGCTTTCTTT. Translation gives CASSLATGLPGDEAFF. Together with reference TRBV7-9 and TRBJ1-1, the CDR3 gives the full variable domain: DTGVSQNPRHKITKRGQNVTFRCDPISEHNRLYWYRQTLGQGPEFLTYFQNEAQLEKSRLLSDRFSAERPKGSFSTLEIQRTEQGDSAMYLCASSLATGLPGDEAFFGQGTRLTVV.

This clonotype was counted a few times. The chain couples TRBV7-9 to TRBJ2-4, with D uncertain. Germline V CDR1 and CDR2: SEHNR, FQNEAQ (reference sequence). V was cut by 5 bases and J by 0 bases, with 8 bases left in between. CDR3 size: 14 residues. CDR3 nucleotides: TGTGCCAGCAGCCCGAGGCTAGCCAAAAACATTCAGTACTTC. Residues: CASSPRLAKNIQYF.

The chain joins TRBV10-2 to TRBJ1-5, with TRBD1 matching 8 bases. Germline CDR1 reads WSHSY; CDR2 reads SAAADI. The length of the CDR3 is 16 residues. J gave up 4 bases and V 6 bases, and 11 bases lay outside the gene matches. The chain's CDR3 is CASRPGTGVENQPQHF. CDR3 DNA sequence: TGCGCCAGCAGACCGGGGACAGGCGTAGAGAATCAGCCCCAGCATTTT.

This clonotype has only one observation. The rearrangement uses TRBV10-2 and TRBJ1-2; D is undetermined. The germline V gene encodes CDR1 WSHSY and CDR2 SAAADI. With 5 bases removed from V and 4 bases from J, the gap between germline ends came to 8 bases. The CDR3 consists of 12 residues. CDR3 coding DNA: TGCGCCAGCAGTATCAATGGCTATGGCTACACCTTC. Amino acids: CASSINGYGYTF.

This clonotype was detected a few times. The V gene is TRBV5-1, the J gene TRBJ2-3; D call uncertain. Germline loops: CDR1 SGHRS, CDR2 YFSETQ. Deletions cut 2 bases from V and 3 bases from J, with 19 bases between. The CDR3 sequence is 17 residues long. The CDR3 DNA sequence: TGCGCCAGCAGCTTCCGTCAATGGACGATCACTACAGATACGCAGTATTTT. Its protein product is CASSFRQWTITTDTQYF. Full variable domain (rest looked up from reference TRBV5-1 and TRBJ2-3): KAGVTQTPRYLIKTRGQQVTLSCSPISGHRSVSWYQQTPGQGLQFLFEYFSETQRNKGNFPGRFSGRQFSNSRSEMNVSTLELGDSALYLCASSFRQWTITTDTQYFGPGTRLTVL.

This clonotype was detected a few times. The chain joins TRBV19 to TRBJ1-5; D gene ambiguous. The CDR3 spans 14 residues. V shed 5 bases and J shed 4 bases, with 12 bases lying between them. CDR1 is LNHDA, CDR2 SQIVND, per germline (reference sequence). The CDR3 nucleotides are TGTGCCAGTAGTCCCGTCACGGTTAATCAGCCCCAGCATTTT. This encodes CASSPVTVNQPQHF.

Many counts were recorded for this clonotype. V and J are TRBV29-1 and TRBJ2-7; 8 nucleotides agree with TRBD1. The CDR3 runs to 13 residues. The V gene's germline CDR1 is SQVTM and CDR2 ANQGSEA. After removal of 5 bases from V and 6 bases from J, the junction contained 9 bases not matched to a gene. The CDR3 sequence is CSVYHGQGGEQYV. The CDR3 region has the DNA TGCAGCGTTTATCACGGACAGGGAGGCGAGCAGTACGTC.

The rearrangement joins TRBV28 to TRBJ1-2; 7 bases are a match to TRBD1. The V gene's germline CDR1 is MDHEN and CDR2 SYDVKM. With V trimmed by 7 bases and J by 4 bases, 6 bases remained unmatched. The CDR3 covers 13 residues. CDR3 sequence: CASTSGTVYGYTF. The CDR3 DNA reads TGTGCCAGCACCTCCGGGACAGTCTATGGCTACACCTTC.

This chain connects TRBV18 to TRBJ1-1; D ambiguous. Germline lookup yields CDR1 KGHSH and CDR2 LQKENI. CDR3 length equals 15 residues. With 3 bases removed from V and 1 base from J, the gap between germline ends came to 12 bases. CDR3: CASSPVRRPNTEAFF. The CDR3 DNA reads TGTGCCAGCTCACCTGTCAGGAGGCCGAACACTGAAGCTTTCTTT.

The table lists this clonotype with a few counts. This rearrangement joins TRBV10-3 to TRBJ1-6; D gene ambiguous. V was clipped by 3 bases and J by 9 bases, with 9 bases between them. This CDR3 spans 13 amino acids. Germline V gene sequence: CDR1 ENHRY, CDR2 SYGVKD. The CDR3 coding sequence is TGTGCCATCAGTGACCGGGGAGCTTCACCCCTCCACTTT. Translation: CAISDRGASPLHF.

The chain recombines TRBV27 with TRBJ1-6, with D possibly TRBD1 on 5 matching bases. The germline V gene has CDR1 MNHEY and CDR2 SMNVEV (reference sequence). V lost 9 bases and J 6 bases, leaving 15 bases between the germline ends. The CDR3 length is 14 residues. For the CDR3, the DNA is TGTGCCAGTCGTACCGGGACCGCTAATTCACCCCTCCACTTT. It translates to CASRTGTANSPLHF.

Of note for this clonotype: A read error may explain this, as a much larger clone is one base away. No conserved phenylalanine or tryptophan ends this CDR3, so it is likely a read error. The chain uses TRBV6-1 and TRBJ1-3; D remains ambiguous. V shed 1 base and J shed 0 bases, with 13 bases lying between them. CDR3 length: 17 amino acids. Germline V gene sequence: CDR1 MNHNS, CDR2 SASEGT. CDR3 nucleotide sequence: TGTGCCAGCAGTGAAGGTGGCCCCTCGGTCTCTGGAAACACCATATATTCT. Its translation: CASSEGGPSVSGNTIYS.

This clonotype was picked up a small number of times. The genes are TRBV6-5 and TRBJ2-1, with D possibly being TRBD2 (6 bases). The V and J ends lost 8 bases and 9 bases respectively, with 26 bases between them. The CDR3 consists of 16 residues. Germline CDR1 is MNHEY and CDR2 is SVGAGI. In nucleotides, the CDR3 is TGTGCCAGCGGAAGACGGGCGGGGTCCACCCTCCGTGAGCAGTTCTTC. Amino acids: CASGRRAGSTLREQFF.

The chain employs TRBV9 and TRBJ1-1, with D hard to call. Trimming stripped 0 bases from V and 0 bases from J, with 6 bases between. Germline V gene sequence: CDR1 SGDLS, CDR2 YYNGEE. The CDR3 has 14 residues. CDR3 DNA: TGTGCCAGCAGCGTAGGGATCATGAACACTGAAGCTTTCTTT. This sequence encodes CASSVGIMNTEAFF.

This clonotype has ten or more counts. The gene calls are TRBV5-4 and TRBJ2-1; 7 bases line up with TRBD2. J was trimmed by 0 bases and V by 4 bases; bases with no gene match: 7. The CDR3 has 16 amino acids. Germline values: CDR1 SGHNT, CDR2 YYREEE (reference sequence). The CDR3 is CASSHPGLRSYNEQFF. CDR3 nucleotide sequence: TGTGCCAGCAGCCATCCGGGACTACGCTCCTACAATGAGCAGTTCTTC. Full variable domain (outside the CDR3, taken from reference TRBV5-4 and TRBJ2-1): ETGVTQSPTHLIKTRGQQVTLRCSSQSGHNTVSWYQQALGQGPQFIFQYYREEENGRGNFPPRFSGLQFPNYSSELNVNALELDDSALYLCASSHPGLRSYNEQFFGPGTRLTVL.

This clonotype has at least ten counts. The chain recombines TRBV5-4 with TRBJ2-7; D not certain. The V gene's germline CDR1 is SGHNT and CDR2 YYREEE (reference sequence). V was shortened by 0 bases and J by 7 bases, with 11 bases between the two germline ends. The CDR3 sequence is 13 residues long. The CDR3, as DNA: TGTGCCAGCAGCTTGGGAAGGGTGCGGGAGCAGTACTTC. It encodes CASSLGRVREQYF.

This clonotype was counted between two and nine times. CDR3 in DNA: TGCAGTGCTTTACCGGCAGGGCGGGAGACCCAGTACTTC. Translating it yields CSALPAGRETQYF. The rearrangement joins TRBV20-1 to TRBJ2-5; TRBD1 might be the D (5 bases). Germline loops: CDR1 DFQATT, CDR2 SNEGSKA (reference sequence). The CDR3 sequence is 13 residues long. V was clipped by 5 bases and J by 5 bases, with 15 bases between them.